These 18 T cell receptor beta chains were sequenced from one sample in a study of blood T cell repertoires in COVID-19. The assay was immunoSEQ multiplex PCR, and TCRdb's table has in-frame clones only and misses some. The sample carries 180,000 or so clones, approximately 82% recorded once. The sequenced sample consisted of PBMCs or T cells enriched from blood (not recorded which). The receptors originated from a woman in her fifties or sixties in a cohort exposed to, infected with or recovered from COVID-19 (not recorded which).

V gene TRBV27 combines with J gene TRBJ1-6, with TRBD1 as a possible D gene (5 bases). V was pared by 10 bases and J by 3 bases, with 16 bases between. The germline gives CDR1 MNHEY, CDR2 SMNVEV (reference sequence). The CDR3 contains 15 residues. The CDR3 loop is CATRVLTDYNSPLHF. For the CDR3, the DNA is TGTGCCACCCGCGTTTTGACAGACTATAATTCACCCCTCCACTTT.

The rearrangement joins TRBV4-2 to TRBJ1-4, with 7 positions matching TRBD1. V was clipped by 1 base and J by 3 bases; unmatched bases: 2. Germline V gene lookup returns CDR1 LGHNA and CDR2 YNFKEQ. The CDR3 runs to 15 residues. CDR3 coding DNA: TGTGCCAGCAGCCAAGCCGGGACAGCTAATGAAAAACTGTTTTTT. Translating gives CASSQAGTANEKLFF.

The CDR3 protein is CSASLAGQETQYF. CDR3 in DNA: TGCAGTGCTAGTCTAGCGGGGCAAGAGACCCAGTACTTC. The chain joins TRBV20-1 to TRBJ2-5; 9 positions match TRBD2. V lost 3 bases, J lost 2 bases, and 1 base stayed unmatched. The CDR3 is 13 residues long. CDR1 is DFQATT, CDR2 SNEGSKA, per germline (reference sequence).

The V and J genes are TRBV29-1 and TRBJ2-3; the match to TRBD1 covers 7 bases. Losses at the gene ends were 6 bases for V and 2 bases for J; bases not matched to a gene: 8. Per the germline V gene, CDR1 is SQVTM and CDR2 is ANQGSEA. CDR3 length: 14 residues. In nucleotides, the CDR3 is TGCAGCGTAGACAGGGTCCGGAACACAGATACGCAGTATTTT. Amino acid sequence: CSVDRVRNTDTQYF.

V is TRBV11-1 and J is TRBJ2-7, with D possibly matching TRBD2 (6 bases). CDR1 SGHAT and CDR2 FQDESV come from the germline V gene (reference sequence). The germline V and J ends were trimmed by 1 base and 6 bases, with 13 bases remaining between them. The CDR3 loop spans 14 amino acids. The CDR3 DNA reads as TGTGCCAGCAGCTTAGGCGGGACTTTAACCGAGCAGTACTTC. Amino acid sequence: CASSLGGTLTEQYF.

The chain carries TRBV4-3 and TRBJ2-1; 7 bases align to TRBD1. The CDR3 is 14 amino acids. The V gene end was trimmed by 1 base and the J gene end by 8 bases; junction bases not matched to a gene: 5. The V gene's germline CDR1 is LGHNA and CDR2 YSLEER. The CDR3 is CASSQGQGRHEQFF. The DNA for the CDR3 is TGCGCCAGCAGCCAAGGACAGGGAAGGCATGAGCAGTTCTTC.

The gene calls are TRBV5-1 and TRBJ2-2; 8 bases are a match to TRBD2. Germline trimming cut 7 bases from V and 7 bases from J; bases unmatched to any gene: 9. Germline V lookup: CDR1 SGHRS, CDR2 YFSETQ. This CDR3 region has 14 residues. The CDR3 nucleotides read TGCGCCAGCGTCGAATTAGCGGGAAGCGGGGAGCTGTTTTTT. The encoded protein is CASVELAGSGELFF.

This clone was picked up one time. The rearrangement uses TRBV5-1 and TRBJ1-1, with D tentatively TRBD1 (6 bases). From germline, CDR1 is SGHRS and CDR2 YFSETQ. V gave up 5 bases and J gave up 4 bases, with 18 bases separating them. The CDR3 contains 15 residues. CDR3 sequence reads: CASSVQGTDGTEAFF. CDR3 in DNA: TGCGCCAGCAGTGTACAGGGAACTGATGGCACTGAAGCTTTCTTT.

The chain couples TRBV6-5 to TRBJ2-7, with D tentatively TRBD1 (6 bases). V was shortened by 4 bases and J by 4 bases, with 14 bases between the two germline ends. Germline loops: CDR1 MNHEY, CDR2 SVGAGI. This CDR3 comprises 14 residues. Here the CDR3 reads CASSFSGAGYEQYF. The CDR3 nucleotides are TGTGCCAGCAGTTTTTCAGGGGCTGGGTACGAGCAGTACTTC.

The J gene is TRBJ1-5, the V gene TRBV6-5, with 7 positions matching TRBD1. The CDR3 contains 15 residues. The V gene's germline CDR1 is MNHEY and CDR2 SVGAGI. After removal of 4 bases from V and 0 bases from J, the junction contained 3 bases not matched to a gene. CDR3 residues: CASSWGTDSNQPQHF. The CDR3 DNA is TGTGCCAGCAGTTGGGGGACAGATAGCAATCAGCCCCAGCATTTT.

This clone was recorded once. V gene TRBV9 combines with J gene TRBJ1-6; TRBD1 matches at 7 bases. The CDR3 contains 17 residues. CDR1 and CDR2 (germline): SGDLS, YYNGEE. Trimming removed 3 bases from V and 0 bases from J; junction bases left unmatched: 6. CDR3 in amino acids: CASSEEGQHSYNSPLHF. DNA of the CDR3: TGTGCCAGCAGCGAGGAGGGACAGCACTCCTATAATTCACCCCTCCACTTT.

The J gene is TRBJ2-2, the V gene TRBV6-5; 11 bases align to TRBD2. This CDR3 is 15 amino acids long. V lost 5 bases, J lost 6 bases, and 5 bases stayed unmatched. Germline values: CDR1 MNHEY, CDR2 SVGAGI. The CDR3 DNA is TGTGCCAGCAGTAGTAGCGGGAGGGCCTCCGGGGAGCTGTTTTTT. Translation: CASSSSGRASGELFF.

V is TRBV13 and J is TRBJ2-5, with TRBD1 identical over 8 bases. Germline V gives CDR1 PRHDT, CDR2 FYEKMQ (reference sequence). V was clipped by 0 bases and J by 4 bases; unmatched bases: 1. CDR3 length: 14 amino acids. The DNA for the CDR3 is TGTGCCAGCAGCTTAGGGACAGGGGTAGAGACCCAGTACTTC. Translated, it gives CASSLGTGVETQYF. Drawing the rest from reference TRBV13 and TRBJ2-5, the complete variable domain is AAGVIQSPRHLIKEKRETATLKCYPIPRHDTVYWYQQGPGQDPQFLISFYEKMQSDKGSIPDRFSAQQFSDYHSELNMSSLELGDSALYFCASSLGTGVETQYFGPGTRLLVL.

The chain is built from TRBV11-2 and TRBJ1-2; 10 positions match TRBD1. The J segment lost 5 bases and the V segment lost 5 bases, leaving 8 bases of the junction unmatched. The V gene's germline CDR1 is SGHAT and CDR2 FQNNGV. The CDR3 loop spans 15 amino acids. CDR3 nucleotides: TGTGCCAGCAGCCTTAGACAGGGGGCGTCATATGGCTACACCTTC. This gives the protein CASSLRQGASYGYTF.

The gene calls are TRBV5-5 and TRBJ2-7; 7 bases map to TRBD2. The germline V gene encodes CDR1 SGHKS and CDR2 YYEKEE (reference sequence). V was clipped by 0 bases and J by 5 bases; unmatched bases: 8. The CDR3 sequence is 15 residues long. The CDR3 protein is CASSLVYWLADEQYF. Here the CDR3 DNA reads TGTGCCAGCAGCTTGGTTTATTGGCTAGCGGACGAGCAGTACTTC. Variable domain in full (rest from reference TRBV5-5 and TRBJ2-7): DAGVTQSPTHLIKTRGQQVTLRCSPISGHKSVSWYQQVLGQGPQFIFQYYEKEERGRGNFPDRFSARQFPNYSSELNVNALLLGDSALYLCASSLVYWLADEQYFGPGTRLTVT.

This chain links TRBV24-1 with TRBJ2-5; D is possibly TRBD2 (5 bases). The CDR3 extends over 16 amino acids. Trimming shortened V by 4 bases and J by 0 bases, and 14 bases separated the two germline ends. The germline gives CDR1 KGHDR, CDR2 SFDVKD. The CDR3 loop is CATSEQAGEYQETQYF. DNA of the CDR3: TGTGCCACCAGTGAGCAAGCCGGGGAGTACCAAGAGACCCAGTACTTC.

Note on this clone: This sample also contains other DNA sequences that code for the same CDR3. The chain links TRBV28 to TRBJ1-3, with a tentative D call TRBD1 (6 bases). V was pared by 5 bases and J by 0 bases, with 8 bases between. The CDR3 has 14 amino acids. Looked up from germline, CDR1 is MDHEN and CDR2 is SYDVKM. DNA of the CDR3: TGTGCCAGCAGTCCAGGGGTCTCTGGAAACACCATATATTTT. Translated: CASSPGVSGNTIYF.

This sequence joins TRBV19 and TRBJ1-4, with 7 bases fitting TRBD1. Germline V CDR1 and CDR2: LNHDA, SQIVND (reference sequence). After removal of 4 bases from V and 7 bases from J, the junction contained 12 bases not matched to a gene. CDR3 length equals 16 residues. The CDR3 here is CASSTGSTGWSEKLFF. CDR3 nucleotide sequence: TGTGCCAGTAGTACTGGTTCGACAGGGTGGAGTGAAAAACTGTTTTTT.